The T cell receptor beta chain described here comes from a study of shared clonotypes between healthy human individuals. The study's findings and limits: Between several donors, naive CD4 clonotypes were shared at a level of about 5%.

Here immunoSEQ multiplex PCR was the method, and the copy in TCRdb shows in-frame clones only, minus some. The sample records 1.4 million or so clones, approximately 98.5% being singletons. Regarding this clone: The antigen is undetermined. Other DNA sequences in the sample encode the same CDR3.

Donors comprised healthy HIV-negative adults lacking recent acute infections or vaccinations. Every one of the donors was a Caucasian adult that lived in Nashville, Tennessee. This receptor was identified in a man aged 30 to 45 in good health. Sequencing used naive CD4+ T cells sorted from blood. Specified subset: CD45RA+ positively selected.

For the CDR3, the DNA is TGTGCCAGCAGCGTAAGCGGGCTTAGCACAGATACGCAGTATTTT. It yields the protein CASSVSGLSTDTQYF. This rearrangement joins TRBV9 to TRBJ2-3; TRBD2 is a possible D gene (6 bases). The CDR3 runs 15 residues. The germline V and J ends were trimmed by 1 base and 0 bases, with 9 bases remaining between them. Germline V CDR1 and CDR2: SGDLS, YYNGEE.